This is a list of T cell receptor beta chains from one sample in a study of response to subunit inactivated influenza vaccine. MiXCR was run by TCRdb on the RT-PCR reads, yielding one entry per CDR3 protein. The table shows around 520,000 distinct CDR3 sequences, with less than 30% occurring only once. The sequences come from CD4+ T cells sorted from PBMCs, collected more than 4 days after vaccination. These receptors originate from a man aged 45-65 years who received an inactivated influenza vaccine. Each CDR3 is given with its conserved first and last residue. Only part of the rows carry a size: once, few, many, or a class if the clone is expanded.

clone size: .
V gene: TRBV7-9
J gene: TRBJ2-5
CDR3 protein: CASSRTQGEGYF

clone size: few
V gene: TRBV5-1
J gene: TRBJ2-2
CDR3 protein: CASSPAGTANTGELFF

clone size: .
V gene: TRBV12-3/TRBV12-4
J gene: TRBJ2-5
CDR3 protein: CASSYGIQETQYF

clone size: few
V gene: TRBV9
J gene: TRBJ2-5
CDR3 protein: CASSVVGGLETQYF

clone size: .
V gene: TRBV6-1
J gene: TRBJ2-5
CDR3 protein: CASNPRRTSGSGETQYF

clone size: .
V gene: TRBV15
J gene: TRBJ2-1
CDR3 protein: CATSRGASGGASYNEQFF

clone size: .
V gene: TRBV11-2
J gene: TRBJ2-1
CDR3 protein: CASSYRGVGESGRAYNEQFF

clone size: .
V gene: TRBV6-5
J gene: TRBJ1-2
CDR3 protein: CASRKGGGGYTF

clone size: .
V gene: TRBV20-1
J gene: TRBJ2-7
CDR3 protein: CSARPHAGQGGFHEQYF

clone size: .
V gene: TRBV5-1
J gene: TRBJ2-5
CDR3 protein: CASSWDWARETQYF

clone size: .
V gene: TRBV20-1
J gene: TRBJ1-5
CDR3 protein: CSAGDRARQPQHF

clone size: .
V gene: TRBV7-8
J gene: TRBJ2-5
CDR3 protein: CASSLTRQFQETQYF

clone size: few
V gene: TRBV29-1
J gene: TRBJ2-5
CDR3 protein: CSVSPATGQETQYF

clone size: few
V gene: TRBV10-3
J gene: TRBJ2-2
CDR3 protein: CAISVGGGTGELFF

clone size: .
V gene: TRBV27
J gene: TRBJ2-3
CDR3 protein: CASSLYGSDTQYF

clone size: few
V gene: TRBV20-1
J gene: TRBJ2-5
CDR3 protein: CSARRHGSQETQYF

clone size: many
V gene: TRBV6-1
J gene: TRBJ1-1
CDR3 protein: CASSVHNTEAFF

clone size: few
V gene: TRBV24-1
J gene: TRBJ2-7
CDR3 protein: CATSLGTKQYF

clone size: .
V gene: TRBV7-6
J gene: TRBJ2-1
CDR3 protein: CASSLEASSSYNEQFF

clone size: .
V gene: TRBV10-3
J gene: TRBJ2-4
CDR3 protein: CAISESGRRSAKNIQYF

clone size: .
V gene: TRBV28
J gene: TRBJ2-4
CDR3 protein: CASSSGQPSQYF

clone size: .
V gene: TRBV7-2
J gene: TRBJ2-2
CDR3 protein: CASRVPGQGVSGELFF

clone size: .
V gene: TRBV5-1
J gene: TRBJ2-5
CDR3 protein: CASWPIGSETQYF

clone size: few
V gene: TRBV20-1
J gene: TRBJ2-5
CDR3 protein: CSAASGGTGETQYF

clone size: .
V gene: TRBV7-2
J gene: TRBJ2-2
CDR3 protein: CASSLVLQNTGELFF

clone size: .
V gene: TRBV6-2/TRBV6-3
J gene: TRBJ2-1
CDR3 protein: CASSPGLAPRREQFF

clone size: .
V gene: TRBV6-1
J gene: TRBJ1-5
CDR3 protein: CASRRTGVLYSNQPQHF

clone size: .
V gene: TRBV24-1
J gene: TRBJ2-5
CDR3 protein: CATSDFRETQYF

clone size: .
V gene: TRBV20-1
J gene: TRBJ2-7
CDR3 protein: CSATWTGRIDEQYF

clone size: few
V gene: TRBV29-1
J gene: TRBJ2-3
CDR3 protein: CSVKPPTDTQYF

clone size: few
V gene: TRBV5-1
J gene: TRBJ2-5
CDR3 protein: CASSLGTQYFQETQYF

clone size: .
V gene: TRBV4-2
J gene: TRBJ2-1
CDR3 protein: CASSQDSDRTSEQFF

clone size: .
V gene: TRBV29-1
J gene: TRBJ2-1
CDR3 protein: CSVEGADRAPYNEHFF

clone size: many
V gene: TRBV20-1
J gene: TRBJ2-7
CDR3 protein: CSATSDREQYF

clone size: .
V gene: TRBV29-1
J gene: TRBJ2-7
CDR3 protein: CSVDLPGYEQYF

clone size: few
V gene: TRBV29-1
J gene: TRBJ2-7
CDR3 protein: CSVEDRNRGKYEQYF

clone size: .
V gene: TRBV12-3/TRBV12-4
J gene: TRBJ1-1
CDR3 protein: CASSLSGLRVF

clone size: .
V gene: TRBV20-1
J gene: TRBJ2-5
CDR3 protein: CSAIQGQETQYF

clone size: .
V gene: TRBV15
J gene: TRBJ2-4
CDR3 protein: CATSRAGDRAKNIQYF

clone size: few
V gene: TRBV5-1
J gene: TRBJ2-5
CDR3 protein: CASSLSGGLYQETQYF

clone size: .
V gene: TRBV5-1
J gene: TRBJ2-5
CDR3 protein: CASRLDQETQYF

clone size: .
V gene: TRBV20-1
J gene: TRBJ1-2
CDR3 protein: CSARRGQGAEGYTF

clone size: .
V gene: TRBV12-3/TRBV12-4
J gene: TRBJ1-2
CDR3 protein: CASGPRAYYGYTF

clone size: few
V gene: TRBV2
J gene: TRBJ1-2
CDR3 protein: CASSKDPSNYGYTF